The clone carrying this TCR beta chain came up a few times. In the PCR, 60 Vbeta and 13 Jbeta primers were used. Clones were read by immunoSEQ multiplex PCR, and TCRdb kept only the in-frame ones, dropping some. The sample lists about 130,000 clones, 76% occurring once. The CDR3 sequence is 14 residues long. Per germline, CDR1 SGHNT and CDR2 YYREEE (reference sequence). V was trimmed by 2 bases and J by 3 bases, leaving 12 bases between them. This sample was taken from a study of cytomegalovirus exposure and HLA in healthy donors. The genes are TRBV5-4 and TRBJ2-7; D is perhaps TRBD2 (5 bases). This TCR derives from a man aged 50 or older in good health and CMV-seronegative. The specimen was PBMCs. The CDR3 DNA reads as TGTGCCAGCAGCTTAGGACTCCCCGGCTACGAGCAGTACTTC. This sequence encodes CASSLGLPGYEQYF.